This passage covers 19 T cell receptor beta chains from one sample sequenced in a study of OX40 agonist ivuxolimab in advanced cancers. Assay used: immunoSEQ multiplex PCR; TCRdb lists only in-frame clones, some missing. The sample lists some 100,000 clones, 90% seen once, with under 0.4% in the top ten. This sample comprised CD4+ or CD8+ T cells sorted from blood, obtained in a trial of the OX40 agonist ivuxolimab. All receptors derive from an adult with an advanced solid tumor such as melanoma, head and neck, liver or kidney cancer.

This rearrangement joins TRBV6-5 to TRBJ1-1, with 7 bases aligning to TRBD1. Germline CDR1 and CDR2: MNHEY and SVGAGI. Trimming cost V 6 bases and J 5 bases; bases outside gene matches: 6. The CDR3 length is 13 residues. For the CDR3, the DNA is TGTGCCAGCAGGAAGACAGGGACAACTGAAGCTTTCTTT. Amino acid sequence: CASRKTGTTEAFF.

The genes are TRBV27 and TRBJ1-3; possibly TRBD1 for D (6 bases). There are 14 residues in the CDR3. Germline CDR1 MNHEY, CDR2 SMNVEV (reference sequence). The germline V and J ends were trimmed by 6 bases and 13 bases, with 22 bases remaining between them. In DNA, the CDR3 is TGTGCCAGCAGCCCCGGGCAGGGGTCCTCCATAATATATTTT. Protein product: CASSPGQGSSIIYF.

In its sample, this clone was seen a few times. The genes are TRBV1 and TRBJ2-7; the table gives TRBD2 as D, unverified against the DNA. TRBV1 is noted as a pseudogene. The CDR3 has 12 amino acids. CDR3 bases: TGCACCGAGGCGGGAGGGCCGAACGAGCAGTACTTC. Protein: CTEAGGPNEQYF.

Only one count was recorded for this clone. The V and J genes are TRBV7-8 and TRBJ2-7, with D tentatively TRBD2 (6 bases). CDR3 length: 15 residues. Trimming shortened V by 5 bases and J by 4 bases, and 18 bases separated the two germline ends. Germline CDR1 is SGHVS and CDR2 is FQNEAQ. CDR3 sequence (DNA): TGTGCCAGCAGCGGTAGCGGTGGGGGTCAGTACGAGCAGTACTTC. This translates into CASSGSGGGQYEQYF.

This rearrangement joins TRBV4-2 to TRBJ2-5; 10 bases map to TRBD2. The germline V gene encodes CDR1 LGHNA and CDR2 YNFKEQ. The CDR3 has 16 amino acids. The J segment lost 3 bases and the V segment lost 0 bases, leaving 4 bases of the junction unmatched. CDR3 loop: CASSQEGTSGKETQYF. CDR3 sequence (DNA): TGTGCCAGCAGCCAAGAGGGAACTAGCGGGAAAGAGACCCAGTACTTC.

The J gene is TRBJ2-7, the V gene TRBV20-1; D call uncertain. Germline V gives CDR1 DFQATT, CDR2 SNEGSKA (reference sequence). The CDR3 length is 11 residues. V was shortened by 2 bases and J by 3 bases, with 5 bases between the two germline ends. The CDR3 region is CSARLFYEQYF. The CDR3, as DNA: TGCAGTGCTAGACTTTTCTACGAGCAGTACTTC.

CDR3 DNA: TGCGCCAGCAGCCAAGCCGGACTAGCGGGAGCCCTCTACGAGCAGTACTTC. Translation gives CASSQAGLAGALYEQYF. The V call is TRBV4-1, the J call TRBJ2-7; TRBD2 aligns across 13 bases. Germline V gives CDR1 MGHRA, CDR2 YSYEKL. With V trimmed by 1 base and J by 3 bases, 6 bases remained unmatched. The CDR3 has 17 amino acids.

V and J are TRBV5-5 and TRBJ2-5; the D is unclear. V lost 0 bases, J lost 4 bases, and 10 bases lay in between. Germline V gene lookup returns CDR1 SGHKS and CDR2 YYEKEE (reference sequence). The CDR3 has 14 residues. CDR3 amino acids: CASSLASTPETQYF. CDR3 bases: TGTGCCAGCAGCTTGGCCTCGACACCAGAGACCCAGTACTTC.

This clone has only one observation. J is TRBJ2-3 and V is TRBV9; D might be TRBD2 (5 bases). The CDR3 sequence is 14 residues long. The germline V gene encodes CDR1 SGDLS and CDR2 YYNGEE. V was pared by 2 bases and J by 1 base, with 8 bases between. This chain's CDR3 is CASSVLSGTDTQYF. Here the CDR3 DNA reads TGTGCCAGCAGCGTTCTTAGCGGCACAGATACGCAGTATTTT.

The J gene is TRBJ2-1, the V gene TRBV28; weak D call: TRBD2 (6 bases). Deletions cut 8 bases from V and 2 bases from J, with 13 bases between. The CDR3 consists of 14 residues. The germline gives CDR1 MDHEN, CDR2 SYDVKM. CDR3 nucleotide sequence: TGTGCCAGCCTGGGAGGAGGTACCTACAATGAGCAGTTCTTC. Amino acid sequence: CASLGGGTYNEQFF.

This clone has just one count. V and J are TRBV6-1 and TRBJ2-1, with D tentatively TRBD2 (6 bases). V lost 2 bases to trimming and J lost 3 bases, with 11 bases between them. The CDR3 is made up of 15 amino acids. In germline, CDR1 is MNHNS, CDR2 SASEGT. The CDR3 DNA is TGTGCCAGCAGTGAATCTGCGGGAATCTACAATGAGCAGTTCTTC. Amino acids: CASSESAGIYNEQFF.

The V and J genes are TRBV4-1 and TRBJ2-2; the D gene is possibly TRBD1 (6 bases). This CDR3 is built from 18 residues. Trimming stripped 0 bases from V and 5 bases from J, with 19 bases between. Per germline, CDR1 MGHRA and CDR2 YSYEKL. CDR3 sequence (DNA): TGCGCCAGCAGCCAAGAGGGGCAGGGGTATAGTGGAACCGGGGAGCTGTTTTTT. It translates to CASSQEGQGYSGTGELFF.

The chain employs TRBV11-3 and TRBJ1-1, with D possibly matching TRBD1 (6 bases). The CDR3 totals 17 residues. The germline CDR1 and CDR2 sequences are SGHNT and YENEEA. V was shortened by 5 bases and J by 1 base, with 20 bases between the two germline ends. As DNA, the CDR3 is TGTGCCAGCAGCGACAAAGGGGCCGGACAGACGAACACTGAAGCTTTCTTT. Its protein is CASSDKGAGQTNTEAFF.

The J gene is TRBJ2-5, the V gene TRBV7-9; the D gene is possibly TRBD1 (5 bases). CDR1 and CDR2 from the germline V gene are SEHNR and FQNEAQ (reference sequence). This CDR3 contains 13 residues. Trimming took 5 bases from V and 4 from J, leaving 11 bases between them. CDR3 sequence: CASSRDQGETQYF. The CDR3 nucleotides are TGTGCCAGCAGCCGCGACCAGGGAGAGACCCAGTACTTC.

This clone was detected only once. V gene TRBV7-2 combines with J gene TRBJ1-2; the D is unclear. This CDR3 has 15 residues. The V and J ends lost 4 bases and 3 bases respectively, with 15 bases between them. The germline gives CDR1 SGHTA, CDR2 FQGNSA. The CDR3 protein is CASSWGGLEDYGYTF. The CDR3 nucleotides read TGTGCCAGCAGCTGGGGAGGGTTAGAGGACTATGGCTACACCTTC.

This rearrangement joins TRBV11-3 to TRBJ2-1; D not certain. CDR1 is SGHNT, CDR2 YENEEA, per germline. The CDR3 sequence is 12 residues long. The ends were cut back, 6 bases at V and 5 bases at J, with 8 bases in the middle. CDR3 amino acids: CASRGTDNEQFF. The DNA for the CDR3 is TGTGCCAGCAGGGGCACGGACAATGAGCAGTTCTTC.

The rearrangement joins TRBV6-5 to TRBJ1-1, with a tentative D call TRBD1 (6 bases). Germline-derived CDR1 and CDR2 are MNHEY and SVGAGI. The CDR3 extends over 14 amino acids. Trimming shortened V by 0 bases and J by 5 bases, and 10 bases separated the two germline ends. CDR3 sequence reads: CASSYSGASTEAFF. The CDR3 DNA reads as TGTGCCAGCAGTTACTCGGGGGCAAGTACTGAAGCTTTCTTT.

The V call is TRBV11-1, the J call TRBJ2-1, with unresolved D. The CDR3 extends over 14 amino acids. The germline gives CDR1 SGHAT, CDR2 FQDESV (reference sequence). V lost 1 base, J lost 7 bases, and 11 bases lay in between. CDR3 protein: CASSLERTANEQFF. CDR3 bases: TGTGCCAGCAGCTTAGAGAGAACGGCTAATGAGCAGTTCTTC.

The chain combines TRBV6-5 with TRBJ2-1, with TRBD1 matching over 7 bases. CDR3 length: 12 residues. With V trimmed by 6 bases and J by 8 bases, 4 bases remained unmatched. The V gene's germline CDR1 is MNHEY and CDR2 SVGAGI. The CDR3 nucleotides read TGTGCCAGCAGCCGAACAGGGGATGAGCAGTTCTTC. It translates to CASSRTGDEQFF.